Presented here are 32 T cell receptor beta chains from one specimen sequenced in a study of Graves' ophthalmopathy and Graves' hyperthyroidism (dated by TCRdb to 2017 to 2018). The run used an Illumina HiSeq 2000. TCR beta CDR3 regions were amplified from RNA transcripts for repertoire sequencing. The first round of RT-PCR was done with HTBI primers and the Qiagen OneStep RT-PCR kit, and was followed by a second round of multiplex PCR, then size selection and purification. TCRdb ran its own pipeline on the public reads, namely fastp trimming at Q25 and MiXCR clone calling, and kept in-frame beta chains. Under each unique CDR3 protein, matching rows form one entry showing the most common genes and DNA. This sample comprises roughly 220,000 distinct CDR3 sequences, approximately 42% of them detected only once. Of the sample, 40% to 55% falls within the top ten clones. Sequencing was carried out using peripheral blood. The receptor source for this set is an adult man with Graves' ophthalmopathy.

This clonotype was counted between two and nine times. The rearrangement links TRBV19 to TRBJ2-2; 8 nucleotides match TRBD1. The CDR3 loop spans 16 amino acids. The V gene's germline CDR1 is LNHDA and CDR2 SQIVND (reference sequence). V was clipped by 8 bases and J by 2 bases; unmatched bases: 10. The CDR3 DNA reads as TGTGCCAGTTGGACAGGGAATTCCTTAAACACCGGGGAGCTGTTTTTT. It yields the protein CASWTGNSLNTGELFF. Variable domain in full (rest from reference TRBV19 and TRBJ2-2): DGGITQSPKYLFRKEGQNVTLSCEQNLNHDAMYWYRQDPGQGLRLIYYSQIVNDFQKGDIAEGYSVSREKKESFPLTVTSAQKNPTAFYLCASWTGNSLNTGELFFGEGSRLTVL.

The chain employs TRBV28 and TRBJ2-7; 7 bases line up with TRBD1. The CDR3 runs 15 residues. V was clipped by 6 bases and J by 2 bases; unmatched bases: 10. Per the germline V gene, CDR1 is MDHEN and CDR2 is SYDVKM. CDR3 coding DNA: TGTGCCAGCAGACCCCGGGACAGCTACGCCTACGAGCAGTACTTC. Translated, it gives CASRPRDSYAYEQYF. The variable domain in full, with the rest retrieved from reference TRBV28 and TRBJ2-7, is DVKVTQSSRYLVKRTGEKVFLECVQDMDHENMFWYRQDPGLGLRLIYFSYDVKMKEKGDIPEGYSVSREKKERFSLILESASTNQTSMYLCASRPRDSYAYEQYFGPGTRLTVT.

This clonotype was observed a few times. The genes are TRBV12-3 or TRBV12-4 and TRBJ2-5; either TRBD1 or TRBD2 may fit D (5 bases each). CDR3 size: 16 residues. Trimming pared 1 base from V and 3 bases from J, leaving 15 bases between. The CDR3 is CASSLGSRGRKETQYF. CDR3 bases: TGTGCCAGCAGTTTAGGGTCCCGGGGACGCAAAGAGACCCAGTACTTC.

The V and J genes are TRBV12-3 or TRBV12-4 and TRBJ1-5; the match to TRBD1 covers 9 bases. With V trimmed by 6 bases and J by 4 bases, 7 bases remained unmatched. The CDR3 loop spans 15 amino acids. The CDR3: CASREGTGWNQPQHF. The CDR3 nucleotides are TGTGCCAGCAGGGAGGGGACAGGGTGGAATCAGCCCCAGCATTTT.

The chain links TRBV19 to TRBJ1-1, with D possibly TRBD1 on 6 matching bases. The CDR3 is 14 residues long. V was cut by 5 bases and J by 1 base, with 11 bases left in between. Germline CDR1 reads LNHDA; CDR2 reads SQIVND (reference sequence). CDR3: CASSFGGQNTEAFF. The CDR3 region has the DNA TGTGCCAGTAGTTTTGGGGGACAGAACACTGAAGCTTTCTTT.

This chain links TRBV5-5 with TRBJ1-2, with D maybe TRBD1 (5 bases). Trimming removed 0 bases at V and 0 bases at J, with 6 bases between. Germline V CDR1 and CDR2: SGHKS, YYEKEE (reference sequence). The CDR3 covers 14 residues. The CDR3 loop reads CASSLGQSNYGYTF. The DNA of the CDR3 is TGTGCCAGCAGCTTGGGACAGTCTAACTATGGCTACACCTTC.

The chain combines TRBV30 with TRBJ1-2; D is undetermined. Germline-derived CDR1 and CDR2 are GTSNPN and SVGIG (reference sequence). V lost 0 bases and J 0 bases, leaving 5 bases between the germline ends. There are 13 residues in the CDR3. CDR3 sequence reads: CAWSVGTNYGYTF. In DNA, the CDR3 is TGTGCCTGGAGTGTAGGTACTAACTATGGCTACACCTTC.

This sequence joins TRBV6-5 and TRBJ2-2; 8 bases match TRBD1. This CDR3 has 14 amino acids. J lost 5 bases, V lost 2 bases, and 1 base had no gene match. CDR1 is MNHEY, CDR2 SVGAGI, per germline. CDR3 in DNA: TGTGCCAGCAGTTACCAGGGGGCAACCGGGGAGCTGTTTTTT. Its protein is CASSYQGATGELFF.

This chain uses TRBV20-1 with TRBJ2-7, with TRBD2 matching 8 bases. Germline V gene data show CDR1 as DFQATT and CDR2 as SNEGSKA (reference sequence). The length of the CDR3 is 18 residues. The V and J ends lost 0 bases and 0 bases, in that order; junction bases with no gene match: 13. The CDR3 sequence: CSARDGTREDHFSYEQYF. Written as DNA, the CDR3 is TGCAGTGCTAGAGATGGGACGCGGGAGGATCACTTCTCCTACGAGCAGTACTTC.

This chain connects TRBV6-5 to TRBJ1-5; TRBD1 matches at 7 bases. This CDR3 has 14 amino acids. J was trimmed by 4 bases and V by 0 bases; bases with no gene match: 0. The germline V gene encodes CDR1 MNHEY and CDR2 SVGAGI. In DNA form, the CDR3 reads TGTGCCAGCAGTTACTCCAGGGGGAATCAGCCCCAGCATTTT. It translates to CASSYSRGNQPQHF.

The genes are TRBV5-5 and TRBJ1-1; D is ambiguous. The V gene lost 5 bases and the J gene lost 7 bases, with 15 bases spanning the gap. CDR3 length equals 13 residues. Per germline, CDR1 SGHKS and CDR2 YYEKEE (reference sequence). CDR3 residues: CASSLGRGYEAFF. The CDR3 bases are TGTGCCAGCAGTCTCGGGCGGGGATATGAAGCTTTCTTT.

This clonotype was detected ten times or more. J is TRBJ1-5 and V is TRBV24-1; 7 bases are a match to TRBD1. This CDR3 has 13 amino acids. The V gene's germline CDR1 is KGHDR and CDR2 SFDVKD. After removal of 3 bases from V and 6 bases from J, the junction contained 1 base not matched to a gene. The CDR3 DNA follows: TGTGCCACCAGTGATACAGGGGTTCAGCCCCAGCATTTT. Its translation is CATSDTGVQPQHF.

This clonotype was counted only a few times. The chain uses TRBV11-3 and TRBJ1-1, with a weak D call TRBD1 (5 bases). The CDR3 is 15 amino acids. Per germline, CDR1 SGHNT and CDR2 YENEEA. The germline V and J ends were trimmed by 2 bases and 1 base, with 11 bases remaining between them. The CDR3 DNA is TGTGCCAGCAGCTTAACGACAGCCCCGAACACTGAAGCTTTCTTT. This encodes CASSLTTAPNTEAFF.

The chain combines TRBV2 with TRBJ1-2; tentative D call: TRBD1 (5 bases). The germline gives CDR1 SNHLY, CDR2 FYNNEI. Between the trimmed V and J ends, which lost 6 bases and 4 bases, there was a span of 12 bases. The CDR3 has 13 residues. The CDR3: CASSGTPTYGYTF. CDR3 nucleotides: TGTGCCAGCAGCGGGACGCCCACCTATGGCTACACCTTC.

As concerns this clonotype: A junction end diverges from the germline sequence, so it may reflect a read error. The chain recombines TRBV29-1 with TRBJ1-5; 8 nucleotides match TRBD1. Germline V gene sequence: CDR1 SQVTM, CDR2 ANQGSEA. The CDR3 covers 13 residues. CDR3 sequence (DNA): TGTGCCCCACCGACAGGGGCAAATCAGCCCCAGCATTTT. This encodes CAPPTGANQPQHF.

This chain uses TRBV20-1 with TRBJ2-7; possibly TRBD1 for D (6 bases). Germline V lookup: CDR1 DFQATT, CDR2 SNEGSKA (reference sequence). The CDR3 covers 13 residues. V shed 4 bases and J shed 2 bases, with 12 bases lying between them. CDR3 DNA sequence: TGCAGTGCTACAAGGGGGATTACCTACGAGCAGTACTTC. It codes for CSATRGITYEQYF.

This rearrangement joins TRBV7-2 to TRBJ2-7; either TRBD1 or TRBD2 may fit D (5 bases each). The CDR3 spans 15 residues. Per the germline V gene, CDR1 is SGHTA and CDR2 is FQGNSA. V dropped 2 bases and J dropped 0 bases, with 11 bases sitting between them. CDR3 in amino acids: CASSLFGDPSYEQYF. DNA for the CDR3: TGTGCCAGCAGCTTATTTGGGGACCCCTCCTACGAGCAGTACTTC.

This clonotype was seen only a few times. CDR3 loop: CASSVQGGASDTQYF. In DNA form, the CDR3 reads TGTGCCAGCAGCGTCCAGGGGGGGGCCTCAGATACGCAGTATTTT. The rearrangement links TRBV7-2 to TRBJ2-3; D is possibly TRBD1 or TRBD2 (7 bases each). This CDR3 is built from 15 residues. V was cut by 5 bases and J by 4 bases, with 16 bases left in between. CDR1 and CDR2 from the germline V gene are SGHTA and FQGNSA.

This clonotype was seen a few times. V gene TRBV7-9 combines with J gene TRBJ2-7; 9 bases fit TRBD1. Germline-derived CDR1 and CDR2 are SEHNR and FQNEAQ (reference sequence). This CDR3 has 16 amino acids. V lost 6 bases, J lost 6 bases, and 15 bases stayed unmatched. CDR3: CASRRQLGTGPSEQYF. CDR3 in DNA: TGTGCCAGCAGACGCCAACTTGGGACAGGGCCCAGCGAGCAGTACTTC.

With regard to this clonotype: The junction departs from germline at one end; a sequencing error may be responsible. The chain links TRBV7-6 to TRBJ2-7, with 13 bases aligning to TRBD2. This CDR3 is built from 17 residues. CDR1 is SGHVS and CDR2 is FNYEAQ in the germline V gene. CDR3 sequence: CASSSPGLAGFTYEQCF. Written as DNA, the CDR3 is TGTGCCAGCAGCTCCCCGGGACTAGCGGGATTCACCTACGAGCAGTGCTTC.

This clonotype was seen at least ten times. CDR3 protein: CASSVSLAGETQYF. CDR3 DNA sequence: TGTGCCAGCAGTGTTAGTCTAGCAGGCGAGACCCAGTACTTC. This chain joins TRBV25-1 and TRBJ2-5; a weak D match, TRBD2 (5 bases). CDR3 length: 14 amino acids. From germline, CDR1 is MGHDK and CDR2 SYGVNS. V lost 4 bases and J 5 bases, leaving 14 bases between the germline ends.

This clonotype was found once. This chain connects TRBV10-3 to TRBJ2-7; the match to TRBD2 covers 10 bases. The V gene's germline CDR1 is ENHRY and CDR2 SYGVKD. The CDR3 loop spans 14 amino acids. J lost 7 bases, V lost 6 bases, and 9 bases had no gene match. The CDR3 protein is CAISTSGEYNEQYF. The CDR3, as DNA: TGTGCCATCAGCACTAGCGGGGAATACAATGAGCAGTACTTC.

The chain's CDR3 is CAIRGTDANTGELFF. The CDR3 DNA reads TGTGCCATCAGGGGGACGGATGCGAACACCGGGGAGCTGTTTTTT. This chain connects TRBV10-3 to TRBJ2-2, with D perhaps matching TRBD1 or TRBD2 (5 bases each). V shed 6 bases and J shed 0 bases, with 11 bases lying between them. The germline V gene encodes CDR1 ENHRY and CDR2 SYGVKD. The CDR3 contains 15 residues.

CDR3 sequence reads: CASSLQGPYDGYTF. For the CDR3, the DNA is TGTGCCAGCAGCCTCCAGGGTCCCTACGATGGCTACACCTTC. The gene calls are TRBV12-3 or TRBV12-4 and TRBJ1-2, with D possibly being TRBD1 (5 bases). The germline V and J ends were trimmed by 6 bases and 6 bases, with 17 bases remaining between them. CDR3 length equals 14 residues.

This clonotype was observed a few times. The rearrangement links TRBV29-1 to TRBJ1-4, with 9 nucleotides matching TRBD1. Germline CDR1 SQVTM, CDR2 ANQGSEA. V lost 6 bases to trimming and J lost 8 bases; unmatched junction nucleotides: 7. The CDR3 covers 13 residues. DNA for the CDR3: TGCAGCGTAACGACAGGGGGGGAAGAAAAACTGTTTTTT. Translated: CSVTTGGEEKLFF.

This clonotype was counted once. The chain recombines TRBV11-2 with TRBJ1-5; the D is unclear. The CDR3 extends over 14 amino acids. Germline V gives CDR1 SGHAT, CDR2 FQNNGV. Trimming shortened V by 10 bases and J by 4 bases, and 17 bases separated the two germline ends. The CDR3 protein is CANLWAAGNQPQHF. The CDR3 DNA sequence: TGTGCCAATCTCTGGGCGGCGGGGAATCAGCCCCAGCATTTT.

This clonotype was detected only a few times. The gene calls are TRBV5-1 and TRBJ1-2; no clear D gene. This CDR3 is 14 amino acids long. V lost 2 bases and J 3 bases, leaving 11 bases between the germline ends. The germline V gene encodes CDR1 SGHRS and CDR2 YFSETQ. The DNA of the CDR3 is TGCGCCAGCAGCTTTGGCACCTCGGACTATGGCTACACCTTC. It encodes CASSFGTSDYGYTF.

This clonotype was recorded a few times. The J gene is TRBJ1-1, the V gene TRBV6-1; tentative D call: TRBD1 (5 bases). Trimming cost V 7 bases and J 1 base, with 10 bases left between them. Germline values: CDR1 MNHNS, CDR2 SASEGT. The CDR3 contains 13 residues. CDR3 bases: TGTGCCAGCATTCGGGGGGGGAACACTGAAGCTTTCTTT. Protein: CASIRGGNTEAFF.

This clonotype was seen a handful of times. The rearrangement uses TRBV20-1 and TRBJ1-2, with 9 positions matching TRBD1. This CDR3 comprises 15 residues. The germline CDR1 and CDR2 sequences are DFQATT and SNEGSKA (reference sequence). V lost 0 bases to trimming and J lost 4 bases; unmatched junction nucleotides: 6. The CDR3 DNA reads TGCAGTGCTAGAGACCGGGGACAGGGAAGCTATGGCTACACCTTC. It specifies CSARDRGQGSYGYTF.

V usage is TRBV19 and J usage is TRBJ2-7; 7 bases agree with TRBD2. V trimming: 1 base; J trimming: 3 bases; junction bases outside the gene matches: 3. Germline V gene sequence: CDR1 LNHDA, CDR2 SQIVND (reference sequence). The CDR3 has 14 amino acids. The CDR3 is CASSIGVAGYEQYF. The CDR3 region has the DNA TGTGCCAGTAGTATAGGAGTAGCGGGCTACGAGCAGTACTTC.

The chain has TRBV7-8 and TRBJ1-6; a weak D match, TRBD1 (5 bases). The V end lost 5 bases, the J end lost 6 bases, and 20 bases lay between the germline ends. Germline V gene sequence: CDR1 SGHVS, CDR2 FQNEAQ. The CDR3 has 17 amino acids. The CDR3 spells CASSAFPTTESNSPLHF. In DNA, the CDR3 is TGTGCCAGCAGCGCTTTCCCGACGACAGAAAGTAATTCACCCCTCCACTTT.

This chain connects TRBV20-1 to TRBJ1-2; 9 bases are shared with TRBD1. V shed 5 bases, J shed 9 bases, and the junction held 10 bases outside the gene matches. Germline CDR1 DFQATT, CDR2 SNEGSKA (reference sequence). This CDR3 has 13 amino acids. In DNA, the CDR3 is TGCAGTGCTCTTGGACAGGGGTTCGGTAGCTACACCTTC. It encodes CSALGQGFGSYTF.